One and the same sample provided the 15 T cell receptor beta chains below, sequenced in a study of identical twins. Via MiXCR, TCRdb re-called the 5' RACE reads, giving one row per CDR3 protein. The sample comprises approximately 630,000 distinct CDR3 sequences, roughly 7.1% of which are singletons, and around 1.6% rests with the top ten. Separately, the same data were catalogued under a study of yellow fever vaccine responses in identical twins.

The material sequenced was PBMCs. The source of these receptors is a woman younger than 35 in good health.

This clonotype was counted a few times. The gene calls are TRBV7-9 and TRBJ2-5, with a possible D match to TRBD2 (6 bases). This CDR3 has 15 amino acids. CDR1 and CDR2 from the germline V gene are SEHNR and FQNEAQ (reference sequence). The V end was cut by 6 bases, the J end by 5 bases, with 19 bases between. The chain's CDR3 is CASSFPPSGGETQYF. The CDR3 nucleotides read TGTGCCAGCAGTTTTCCTCCTAGTGGGGGGGAGACCCAGTACTTC.

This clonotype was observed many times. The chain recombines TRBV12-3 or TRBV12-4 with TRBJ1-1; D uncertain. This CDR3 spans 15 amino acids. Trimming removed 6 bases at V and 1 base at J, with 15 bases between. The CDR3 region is CASRPRTGGNTEAFF. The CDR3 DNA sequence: TGTGCCAGCAGACCTAGGACCGGAGGGAACACTGAAGCTTTCTTT.

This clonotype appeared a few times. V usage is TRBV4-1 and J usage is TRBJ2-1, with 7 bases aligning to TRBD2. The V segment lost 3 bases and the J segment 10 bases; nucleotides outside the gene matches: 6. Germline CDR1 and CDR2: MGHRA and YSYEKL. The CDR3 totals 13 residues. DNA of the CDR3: TGCGCCAGCAGCCAGGGGCCGGGACTAGAGCAGTTCTTC. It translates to CASSQGPGLEQFF.

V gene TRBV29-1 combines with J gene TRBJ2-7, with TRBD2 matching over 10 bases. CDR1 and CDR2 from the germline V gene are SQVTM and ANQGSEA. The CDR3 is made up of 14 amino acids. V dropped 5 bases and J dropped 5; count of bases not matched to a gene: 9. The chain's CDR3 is CSVIWSGRGNEQYF. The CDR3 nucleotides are TGCAGCGTTATATGGAGCGGGAGGGGCAACGAGCAGTACTTC.

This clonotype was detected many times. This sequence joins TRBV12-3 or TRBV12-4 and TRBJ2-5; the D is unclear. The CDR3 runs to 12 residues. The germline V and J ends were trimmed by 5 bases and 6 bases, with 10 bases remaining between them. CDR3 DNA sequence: TGTGCCAGCAGTCCCTCCGGACAGACCCAGTACTTC. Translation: CASSPSGQTQYF.

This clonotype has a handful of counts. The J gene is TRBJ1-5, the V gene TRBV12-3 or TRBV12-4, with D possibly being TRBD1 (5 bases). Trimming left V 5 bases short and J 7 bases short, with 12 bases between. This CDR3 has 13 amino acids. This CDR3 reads CASSAGGGQPQHF. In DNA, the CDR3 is TGTGCCAGCAGTGCGGGGGGGGGGCAGCCCCAGCATTTT.

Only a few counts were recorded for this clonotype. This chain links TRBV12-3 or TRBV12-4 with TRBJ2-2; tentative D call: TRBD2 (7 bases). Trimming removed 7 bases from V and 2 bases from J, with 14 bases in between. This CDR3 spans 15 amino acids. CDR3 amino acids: CASTPGGPNTGELFF. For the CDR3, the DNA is TGTGCCAGCACCCCGGGGGGCCCAAACACCGGGGAGCTGTTTTTT.

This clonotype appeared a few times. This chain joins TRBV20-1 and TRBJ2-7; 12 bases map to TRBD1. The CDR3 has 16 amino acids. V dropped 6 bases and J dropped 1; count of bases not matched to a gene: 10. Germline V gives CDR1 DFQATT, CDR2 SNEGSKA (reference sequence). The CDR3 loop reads CSAQGQGAGWSYEQYV. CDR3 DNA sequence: TGCAGTGCACAGGGACAGGGGGCCGGATGGTCCTACGAGCAGTACGTC.

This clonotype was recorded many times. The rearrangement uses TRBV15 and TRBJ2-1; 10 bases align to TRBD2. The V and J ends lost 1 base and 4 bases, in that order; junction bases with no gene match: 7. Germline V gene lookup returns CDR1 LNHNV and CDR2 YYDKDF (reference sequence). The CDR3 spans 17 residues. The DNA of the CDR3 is TGTGCCACCAGCAGAGCACTAACTAGCGGGAAGTACAATGAGCAGTTCTTC. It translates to CATSRALTSGKYNEQFF.

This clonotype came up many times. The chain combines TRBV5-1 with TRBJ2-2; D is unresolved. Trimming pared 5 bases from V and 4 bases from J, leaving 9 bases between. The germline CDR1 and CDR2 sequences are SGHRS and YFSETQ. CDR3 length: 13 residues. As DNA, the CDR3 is TGCGCCAGCAGGACCTATGGCACCGGGGAGCTGTTTTTT. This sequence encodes CASRTYGTGELFF.

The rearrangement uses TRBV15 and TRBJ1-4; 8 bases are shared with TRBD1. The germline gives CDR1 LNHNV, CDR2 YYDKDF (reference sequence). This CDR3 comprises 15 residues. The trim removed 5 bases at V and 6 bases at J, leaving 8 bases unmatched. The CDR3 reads CATSGGDRGHEKLFF. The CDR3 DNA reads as TGTGCCACCAGCGGGGGTGACAGGGGTCATGAAAAACTGTTTTTT.

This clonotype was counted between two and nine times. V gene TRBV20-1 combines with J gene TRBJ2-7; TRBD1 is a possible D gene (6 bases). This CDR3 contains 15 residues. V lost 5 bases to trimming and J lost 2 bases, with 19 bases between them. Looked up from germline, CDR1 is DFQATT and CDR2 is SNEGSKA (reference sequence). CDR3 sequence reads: CSASPQGTVTYEQYF. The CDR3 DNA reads TGCAGTGCTTCCCCCCAGGGGACGGTAACCTACGAGCAGTACTTC.

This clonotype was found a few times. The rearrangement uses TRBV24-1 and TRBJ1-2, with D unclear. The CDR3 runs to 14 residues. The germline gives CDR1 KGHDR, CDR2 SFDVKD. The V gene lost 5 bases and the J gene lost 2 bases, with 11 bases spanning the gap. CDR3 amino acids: CATSGGGRNYGYTF. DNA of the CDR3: TGTGCCACCAGTGGAGGCGGACGGAACTATGGCTACACCTTC.

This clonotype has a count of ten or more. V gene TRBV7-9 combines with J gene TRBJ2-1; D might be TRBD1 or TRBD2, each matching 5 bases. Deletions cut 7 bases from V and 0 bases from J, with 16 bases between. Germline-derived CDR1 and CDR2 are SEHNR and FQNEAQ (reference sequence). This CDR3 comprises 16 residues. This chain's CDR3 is CASTPRGALSYNEQFF. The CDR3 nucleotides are TGTGCCAGCACGCCGAGAGGGGCCCTCTCCTACAATGAGCAGTTCTTC.

The CDR3 nucleotides read TGCAGTGCTCCAGAACGTGCCAGGGGTGGAAATCAGCCCCAGCATTTT. Translation gives CSAPERARGGNQPQHF. The chain couples TRBV20-1 to TRBJ1-5, with a possible D match to TRBD1 (6 bases). This CDR3 is built from 16 residues. V was shortened by 5 bases and J by 4 bases, with 21 bases between the two germline ends. The germline V gene encodes CDR1 DFQATT and CDR2 SNEGSKA (reference sequence).